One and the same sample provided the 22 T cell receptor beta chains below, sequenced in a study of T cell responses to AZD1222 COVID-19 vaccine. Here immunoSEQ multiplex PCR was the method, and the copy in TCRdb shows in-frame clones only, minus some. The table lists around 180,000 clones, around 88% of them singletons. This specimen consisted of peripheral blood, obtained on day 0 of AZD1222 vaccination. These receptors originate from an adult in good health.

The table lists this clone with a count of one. Written as DNA, the CDR3 is TGTGCCAGCAGTTACTTAGGAGGGGATAATTCACCCCTCCACTTT. It translates to CASSYLGGDNSPLHF. The chain has TRBV6-5 and TRBJ1-6; the D gene is possibly TRBD1 (5 bases). The V gene lost 1 base and the J gene lost 5 bases, with 9 bases spanning the gap. In germline, CDR1 is MNHEY, CDR2 SVGAGI. This CDR3 is built from 15 residues.

Here the CDR3 reads CASSLVYRGSSTDTQYF. The CDR3 DNA reads TGTGCCAGCAGCTTAGTGTATCGGGGCTCAAGCACAGATACGCAGTATTTT. The chain joins TRBV11-2 to TRBJ2-3; D tentatively fits TRBD1 or TRBD2 (5 bases each). This CDR3 is 17 amino acids long. With 1 base removed from V and 0 bases from J, the gap between germline ends came to 14 bases. Germline-derived CDR1 and CDR2 are SGHAT and FQNNGV.

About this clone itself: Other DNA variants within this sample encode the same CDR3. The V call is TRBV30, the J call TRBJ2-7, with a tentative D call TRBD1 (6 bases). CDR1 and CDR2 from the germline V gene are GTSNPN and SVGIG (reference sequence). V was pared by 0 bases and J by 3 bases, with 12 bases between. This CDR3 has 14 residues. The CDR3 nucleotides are TGTGCCTGGAGTGTACCCGCAGGGGTCTACGAGCAGTACTTC. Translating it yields CAWSVPAGVYEQYF.

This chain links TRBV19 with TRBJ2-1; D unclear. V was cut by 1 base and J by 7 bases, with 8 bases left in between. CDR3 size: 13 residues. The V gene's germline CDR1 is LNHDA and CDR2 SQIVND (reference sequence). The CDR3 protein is CASSIALLNEQFF. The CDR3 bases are TGTGCCAGTAGTATAGCGCTGCTGAATGAGCAGTTCTTC. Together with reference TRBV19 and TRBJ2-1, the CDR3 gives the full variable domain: DGGITQSPKYLFRKEGQNVTLSCEQNLNHDAMYWYRQDPGQGLRLIYYSQIVNDFQKGDIAEGYSVSREKKESFPLTVTSAQKNPTAFYLCASSIALLNEQFFGPGTRLTVL.

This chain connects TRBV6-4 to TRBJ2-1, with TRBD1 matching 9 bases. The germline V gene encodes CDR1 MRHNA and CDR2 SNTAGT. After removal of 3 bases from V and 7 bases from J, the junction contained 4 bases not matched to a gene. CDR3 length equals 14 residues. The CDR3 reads CASSDFGQGNEQFF. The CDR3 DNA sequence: TGTGCCAGCAGTGATTTCGGACAGGGGAATGAGCAGTTCTTC.

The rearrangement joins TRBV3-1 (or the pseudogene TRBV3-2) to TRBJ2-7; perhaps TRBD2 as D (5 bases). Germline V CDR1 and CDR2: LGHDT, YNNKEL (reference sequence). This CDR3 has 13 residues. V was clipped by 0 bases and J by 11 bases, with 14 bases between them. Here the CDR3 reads CASSQDKGGPKYF. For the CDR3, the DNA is TGTGCCAGCAGCCAAGATAAAGGCGGGCCAAAGTACTTC.

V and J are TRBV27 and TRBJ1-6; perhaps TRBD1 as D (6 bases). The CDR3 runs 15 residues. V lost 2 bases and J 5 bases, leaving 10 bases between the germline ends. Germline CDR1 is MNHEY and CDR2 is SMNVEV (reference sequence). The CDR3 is CASSLTGTNNSPLHF. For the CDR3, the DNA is TGTGCCAGCAGTTTAACAGGGACGAATAATTCACCCCTCCACTTT.

The CDR3 reads CASSESTGESPGTQYF. Here the CDR3 DNA reads TGCGCCAGCAGTGAGTCCACGGGAGAGTCTCCGGGCACCCAGTACTTC. This chain links TRBV10-1 with TRBJ2-5; D possibly corresponds to TRBD2 (6 bases). Germline CDR1 reads WNHNN; CDR2 reads SYGVQD (reference sequence). The CDR3 runs to 16 residues. V lost 0 bases and J 8 bases, leaving 19 bases between the germline ends.

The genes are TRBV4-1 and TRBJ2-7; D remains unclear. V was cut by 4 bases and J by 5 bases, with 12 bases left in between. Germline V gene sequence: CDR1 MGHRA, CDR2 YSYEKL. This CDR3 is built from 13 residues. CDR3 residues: CASSRVDGNEQYF. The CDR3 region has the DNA TGCGCCAGCAGCCGCGTGGACGGAAACGAGCAGTACTTC.

The CDR3 spells CASSLQGQTNEKLFF. The CDR3 nucleotides read TGCGCCAGCAGCTTACAGGGGCAAACTAATGAAAAACTGTTTTTT. This chain connects TRBV5-1 to TRBJ1-4, with TRBD1 matching over 7 bases. The V gene's germline CDR1 is SGHRS and CDR2 YFSETQ. The CDR3 consists of 15 residues. The V segment lost 2 bases and the J segment 1 base; nucleotides outside the gene matches: 2.

DNA for the CDR3: TGTGCCAGCTCACCACCCGAACACCAAACTTACACCGGGGAGCTGTTTTTT. This gives the protein CASSPPEHQTYTGELFF. The rearrangement links TRBV18 to TRBJ2-2, with D unresolved. Germline CDR1 KGHSH, CDR2 LQKENI. This CDR3 region has 17 residues. The V end lost 0 bases, the J end lost 3 bases, and 14 bases lay between the germline ends.

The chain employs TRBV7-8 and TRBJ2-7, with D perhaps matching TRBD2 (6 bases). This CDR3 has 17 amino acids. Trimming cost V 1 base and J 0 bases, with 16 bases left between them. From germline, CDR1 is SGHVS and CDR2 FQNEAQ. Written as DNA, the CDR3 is TGTGCCAGCAGCTTAGTAGTAGGGACTTCATACTCCTACGAGCAGTACTTC. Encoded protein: CASSLVVGTSYSYEQYF.

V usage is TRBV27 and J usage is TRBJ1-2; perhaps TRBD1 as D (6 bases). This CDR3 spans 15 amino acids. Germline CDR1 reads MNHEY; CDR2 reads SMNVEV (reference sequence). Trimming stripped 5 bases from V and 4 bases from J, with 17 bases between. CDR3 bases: TGTGCCAGCAGTCATTCGGGGGCCACCTTCTATGGCTACACCTTC. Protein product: CASSHSGATFYGYTF.

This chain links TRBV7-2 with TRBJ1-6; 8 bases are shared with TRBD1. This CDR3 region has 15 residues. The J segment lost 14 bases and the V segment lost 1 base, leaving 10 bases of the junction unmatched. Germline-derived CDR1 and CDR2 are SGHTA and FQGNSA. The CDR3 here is CASSLGDRTLGALHF. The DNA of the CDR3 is TGTGCCAGCAGCTTAGGGGACAGGACCCTGGGGGCCCTCCACTTT.

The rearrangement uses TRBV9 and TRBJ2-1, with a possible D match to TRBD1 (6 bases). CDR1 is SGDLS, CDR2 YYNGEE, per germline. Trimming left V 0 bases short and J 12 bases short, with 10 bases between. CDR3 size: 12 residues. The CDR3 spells CASSVGGGRQFF. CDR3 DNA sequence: TGTGCCAGCAGCGTAGGAGGGGGAAGGCAGTTCTTC.

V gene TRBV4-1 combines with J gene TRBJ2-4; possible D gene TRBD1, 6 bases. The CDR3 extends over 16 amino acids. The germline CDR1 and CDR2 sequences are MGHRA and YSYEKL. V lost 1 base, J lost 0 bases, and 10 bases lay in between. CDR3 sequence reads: CASSQGQALAKNIQYF. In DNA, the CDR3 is TGCGCCAGCAGCCAAGGACAGGCCTTAGCCAAAAACATTCAGTACTTC.

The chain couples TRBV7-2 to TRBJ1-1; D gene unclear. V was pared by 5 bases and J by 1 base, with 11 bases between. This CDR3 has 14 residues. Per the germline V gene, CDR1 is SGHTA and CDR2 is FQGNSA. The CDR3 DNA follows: TGTGCCAGCAGCCCTTCCCGGTCGAACACTGAAGCTTTCTTT. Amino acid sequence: CASSPSRSNTEAFF.

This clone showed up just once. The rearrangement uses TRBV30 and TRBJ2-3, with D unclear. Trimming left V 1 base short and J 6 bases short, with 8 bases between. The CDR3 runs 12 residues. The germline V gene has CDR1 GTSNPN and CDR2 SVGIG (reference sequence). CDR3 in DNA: TGTGCCTGGAGTGCTGGGCGGGATACGCAGTATTTT. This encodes CAWSAGRDTQYF.

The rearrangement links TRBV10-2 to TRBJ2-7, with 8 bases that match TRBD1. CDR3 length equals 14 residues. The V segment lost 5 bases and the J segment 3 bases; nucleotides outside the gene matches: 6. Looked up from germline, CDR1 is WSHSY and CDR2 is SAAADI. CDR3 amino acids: CASSPTGGIYEQYF. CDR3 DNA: TGCGCCAGCAGTCCCACAGGGGGTATCTACGAGCAGTACTTC.

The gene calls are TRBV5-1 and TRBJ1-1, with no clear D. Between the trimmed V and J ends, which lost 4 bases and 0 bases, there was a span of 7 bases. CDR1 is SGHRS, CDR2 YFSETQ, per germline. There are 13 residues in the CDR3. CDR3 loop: CASSLEMNTEAFF. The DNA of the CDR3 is TGCGCCAGCAGCCTGGAGATGAACACTGAAGCTTTCTTT.

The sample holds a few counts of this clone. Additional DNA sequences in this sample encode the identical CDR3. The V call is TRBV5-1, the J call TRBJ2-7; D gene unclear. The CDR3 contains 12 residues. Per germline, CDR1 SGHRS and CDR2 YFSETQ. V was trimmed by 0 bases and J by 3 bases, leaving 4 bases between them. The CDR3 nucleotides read TGCGCCAGCAGCTTGGGAGGCTACGAGCAGTACTTC. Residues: CASSLGGYEQYF.

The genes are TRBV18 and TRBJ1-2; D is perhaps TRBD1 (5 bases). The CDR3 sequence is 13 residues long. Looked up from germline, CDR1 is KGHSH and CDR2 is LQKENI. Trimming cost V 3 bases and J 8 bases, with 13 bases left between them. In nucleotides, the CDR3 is TGTGCCAGCTCACCGAGGCAGGGTGAGGGCTACACCTTC. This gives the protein CASSPRQGEGYTF.